In this sample, the clone carrying this TCR beta chain turned up a few times. The antigen is undetermined. This was a survey-level run. Sequencing used immunoSEQ multiplex PCR; TCRdb keeps in-frame clones, though not all of them. The sample records under 55,000 clones, about 86% being singletons. This sample was included in a study of STAT5B mutations in CD4+ large granular lymphocyte leukemia. Germline assignment: CDR1 LGHNA and CDR2 YNFKEQ. The CDR3 runs to 15 residues. V trimming: 1 base; J trimming: 0 bases; junction bases outside the gene matches: 2. Study observations and caveats: No patients shared main leukemic clonotypes, though roughly 25% appeared at low frequency elsewhere.

This TCR was recovered from a human donor in good health. The J gene is TRBJ2-7, the V gene TRBV4-2, with 8 nucleotides matching TRBD2. Sequenced material: CD4+ T cells from blood buffy coats. The CDR3 DNA reads as TGTGCCAGCAGCCAAGGACTAGCGAACTCCTACGAGCAGTACTTC. As protein: CASSQGLANSYEQYF.